This TCR beta chain was retrieved from a study of OX40 agonist ivuxolimab in advanced cancers. As for the study in general: Participants averaged approximately 61 years of age (range about 23 to 90) and were around 85% male.

Germline V gene data show CDR1 as MDHEN and CDR2 as SYDVKM. The trim removed 2 bases at V and 2 bases at J, leaving 8 bases unmatched. CDR3 length: 17 residues. The assay was immunoSEQ multiplex PCR, and TCRdb's table has in-frame clones only and misses some. The sample has over 10,000 clones; less than 90% are singletons. The sequence came from an adult with an advanced solid tumor such as melanoma, head and neck, liver or kidney cancer. V is TRBV28 and J is TRBJ2-3, with 9 bases fitting TRBD1. The source material was CD4+ or CD8+ T cells sorted from blood, sampled in a trial of the OX40 agonist ivuxolimab. DNA of the CDR3: TGTGCCAGCAGTTTAGCAGCGGGACAGGGTGACACAGATACGCAGTATTTT. Translated, it gives CASSLAAGQGDTDTQYF.